This TCR beta chain was recovered during a study of T cells in Graves' hyperthyroidism and ophthalmopathy. About the research overall: Sampling of peripheral blood happened at initial diagnosis, prior to any treatment.

This clonotype has a handful of counts. The V gene end was trimmed by 6 bases and the J gene end by 7 bases; junction bases not matched to a gene: 8. The CDR3 totals 14 residues. Per germline, CDR1 SGHTA and CDR2 FQGTGA. Amplification yielded TCR beta CDR3 regions, with RNA transcripts as the source. Primed by the HTBI set, a first-round RT-PCR was run on the TCR CDR3. TCRdb fed the multiplex PCR reads into MiXCR, producing one record per CDR3 protein. The sample consists of approximately 600,000 distinct CDR3 sequences, around 21% of them appearing once. Lactation, pregnancy, other autoimmune disease or uncontrolled infection led to exclusion of patients. The diagnostic basis comprised clinical symptoms, serum thyroxine and TRAb, thyroid ultrasound and orbital computed tomography.

The source is a man in his thirties or forties with Graves' ophthalmopathy. The V call is TRBV7-3, the J call TRBJ2-3; 9 bases align to TRBD2. Sequencing was performed on blood. The CDR3 region is CASRASGAANTQYF. CDR3 DNA: TGTGCCAGCAGGGCTAGCGGGGCCGCGAATACGCAGTATTTT.